This entry lists 23 T cell receptor beta chains sequenced from one sample in a study of OX40 agonist ivuxolimab in advanced cancers. Sequenced by immunoSEQ multiplex PCR; TCRdb stores in-frame clones only, minus some. The data show tens of thousands of clones, 65% to 90% seen once. Sequencing used CD4+ or CD8+ T cells sorted from blood, obtained in a trial of the OX40 agonist ivuxolimab. All receptors come from an adult with an advanced solid tumor such as melanoma, head and neck, liver or kidney cancer.

Here the CDR3 reads CASSEYRLAGAGTGELFF. The CDR3 coding sequence is TGCGCCAGCAGTGAGTACCGGCTAGCGGGAGCTGGCACCGGGGAGCTGTTTTTT. The chain couples TRBV10-1 to TRBJ2-2, with 10 bases fitting TRBD2. CDR3 length equals 18 residues. The trim removed 1 base at V and 4 bases at J, leaving 9 bases unmatched. CDR1 is WNHNN, CDR2 SYGVQD, per germline (reference sequence).

The chain couples TRBV28 to TRBJ2-7; D uncertain. This CDR3 is 14 amino acids long. The V and J ends lost 2 bases and 2 bases respectively, with 10 bases between them. Per germline, CDR1 MDHEN and CDR2 SYDVKM. CDR3 DNA: TGTGCCAGCAGTTTAGCCGTACTTCCCTACGAGCAGTACTTC. Its protein is CASSLAVLPYEQYF.

The chain couples TRBV11-2 to TRBJ1-1; D call uncertain. The V end lost 5 bases, the J end lost 4 bases, and 11 bases lay between the germline ends. The CDR3 is 13 amino acids. Germline-derived CDR1 and CDR2 are SGHAT and FQNNGV. CDR3 residues: CASSLVRATEAFF. The CDR3 bases are TGTGCCAGCAGCCTCGTGCGGGCCACTGAAGCTTTCTTT.

The chain employs TRBV28 and TRBJ1-5, with TRBD1 matching over 7 bases. CDR1 is MDHEN and CDR2 is SYDVKM in the germline V gene. The junction had 6 bases not matched to a gene; V was cut back by 10 bases and J by 3 bases. The CDR3 runs to 13 residues. The CDR3 DNA sequence: TGTGCCACCTCCAGGGGGTTCAATCAGCCCCAGCATTTT. It specifies CATSRGFNQPQHF. Looking up the rest from reference TRBV28 and TRBJ1-5 gives the full variable domain: DVKVTQSSRYLVKRTGEKVFLECVQDMDHENMFWYRQDPGLGLRLIYFSYDVKMKEKGDIPEGYSVSREKKERFSLILESASTNQTSMYLCATSRGFNQPQHFGDGTRLSIL.

The rearrangement links TRBV6-5 to TRBJ2-1, with 11 nucleotides matching TRBD1. Trimming removed 5 bases from V and 6 bases from J; junction bases left unmatched: 6. Germline CDR1 is MNHEY and CDR2 is SVGAGI. CDR3 length: 15 amino acids. The CDR3 DNA reads as TGTGCCAGCAGTCTTAGGGACAGGGGGGCCAATGAGCAGTTCTTC. Translation gives CASSLRDRGANEQFF.

The chain has TRBV27 and TRBJ2-5; 8 bases are shared with TRBD1. CDR3 length equals 14 residues. V lost 6 bases, J lost 1 base, and 4 bases stayed unmatched. Germline loops: CDR1 MNHEY, CDR2 SMNVEV (reference sequence). CDR3 residues: CASRYRGTQETQYF. In DNA, the CDR3 is TGTGCCAGCAGATACAGGGGGACCCAAGAGACCCAGTACTTC.

This CDR3 reads CASSPALGLGAGRNTEAFF. CDR3 nucleotides: TGTGCCAGCTCACCCGCATTAGGGTTAGGGGCGGGAAGGAACACTGAAGCTTTCTTT. The rearrangement joins TRBV18 to TRBJ1-1; weak D call: TRBD1 (5 bases). Germline assignment: CDR1 KGHSH and CDR2 LQKENI. The CDR3 runs to 19 residues. V was clipped by 3 bases and J by 1 base, with 24 bases between them. The full variable domain, its missing parts supplied by reference TRBV18 and TRBJ1-1, is NAGVMQNPRHLVRRRGQEARLRCSPMKGHSHVYWYRQLPEEGLKFMVYLQKENIIDESGMPKERFSAEFPKEGPSILRIQQVVRGDSAAYFCASSPALGLGAGRNTEAFFGQGTRLTVV.

The gene calls are TRBV29-1 and TRBJ2-5, with TRBD2 matching over 7 bases. This CDR3 has 11 amino acids. Germline values: CDR1 SQVTM, CDR2 ANQGSEA. V shed 7 bases, J shed 4 bases, and the junction held 3 bases outside the gene matches. The CDR3 loop is CSGTRIETQYF. DNA for the CDR3: TGCAGCGGGACTAGGATAGAGACCCAGTACTTC.

The V call is TRBV28, the J call TRBJ2-3; D could derive from TRBD1 or TRBD2 (5 bases each). This CDR3 has 16 residues. Germline V CDR1 and CDR2: MDHEN, SYDVKM. The V end lost 3 bases, the J end lost 5 bases, and 18 bases lay between the germline ends. CDR3 residues: CASSFSPATGRDTQYF. CDR3 nucleotide sequence: TGTGCCAGCAGTTTCTCCCCCGCAACGGGGCGAGATACGCAGTATTTT.

CDR3: CASSALSGDQPQHF. The CDR3 DNA is TGTGCCAGCAGTGCACTTTCGGGGGATCAGCCCCAGCATTTT. This sequence joins TRBV28 and TRBJ1-5; a weak D match, TRBD1 (5 bases). The germline V gene encodes CDR1 MDHEN and CDR2 SYDVKM. The CDR3 loop spans 14 amino acids. V was cut by 5 bases and J by 5 bases, with 13 bases left in between.

The chain combines TRBV7-9 with TRBJ2-2, with D possibly TRBD2 on 6 matching bases. The germline CDR1 and CDR2 sequences are SEHNR and FQNEAQ (reference sequence). V lost 6 bases and J 3 bases, leaving 11 bases between the germline ends. The CDR3 has 14 residues. The CDR3 nucleotides are TGTGCCAGCAGTATCGGGACTTACACCGGGGAGCTGTTTTTT. It is translated as CASSIGTYTGELFF.

The chain combines TRBV6-5 with TRBJ2-1, with D possibly matching TRBD2 (5 bases). The CDR3 covers 14 residues. V was shortened by 6 bases and J by 0 bases, with 9 bases between the two germline ends. Germline CDR1 and CDR2: MNHEY and SVGAGI. The DNA for the CDR3 is TGTGCCAGCAGAGAGGGCGGCTCCTACAATGAGCAGTTCTTC. It translates to CASREGGSYNEQFF.

The chain combines TRBV5-1 with TRBJ2-1; D perhaps matches TRBD1 (5 bases). Germline-derived CDR1 and CDR2 are SGHRS and YFSETQ. The CDR3 totals 12 residues. V was shortened by 4 bases and J by 6 bases, with 8 bases between the two germline ends. CDR3 bases: TGCGCCAGCAGCGGCCAGGGCAATGAGCAGTTCTTC. This gives the protein CASSGQGNEQFF.

V usage is TRBV7-2 and J usage is TRBJ1-3, with a possible D match to TRBD1 (5 bases). CDR3 length equals 17 residues. Trimming stripped 5 bases from V and 1 base from J, with 18 bases between. Germline-derived CDR1 and CDR2 are SGHTA and FQGNSA. Here the CDR3 DNA reads TGTGCCAGCAGCCCTTCCACGGGTAGGGGATCTGGAAACACCATATATTTT. Residues: CASSPSTGRGSGNTIYF.

V gene TRBV11-2 combines with J gene TRBJ2-7; D assignment may be TRBD1 or TRBD2 (5 bases each). Germline values: CDR1 SGHAT, CDR2 FQNNGV. The CDR3 extends over 14 amino acids. V was trimmed by 6 bases and J by 4 bases, leaving 16 bases between them. The chain's CDR3 is CASSPPGLPYEQYF. In DNA form, the CDR3 reads TGTGCCAGCAGTCCGCCGGGGCTTCCTTACGAGCAGTACTTC.

The chain employs TRBV29-1 and TRBJ1-2; 7 bases are shared with TRBD1. Looked up from germline, CDR1 is SQVTM and CDR2 is ANQGSEA. The CDR3 extends over 13 amino acids. V shed 3 bases, J shed 4 bases, and the junction held 5 bases outside the gene matches. The CDR3 protein is CSVDPTGTYGYTF. The CDR3 DNA sequence: TGCAGCGTTGACCCGACAGGGACCTATGGCTACACCTTC.

The chain joins TRBV5-5 to TRBJ2-1; no clear D gene. Germline V gene lookup returns CDR1 SGHKS and CDR2 YYEKEE (reference sequence). This CDR3 has 12 residues. Trimming took 0 bases from V and 10 from J, leaving 8 bases between them. The CDR3, as DNA: TGTGCCAGCAGCTTGGACGACTGGGAGCAGTTCTTC. Translated: CASSLDDWEQFF.

The V and J genes are TRBV6-1 and TRBJ2-5; D not resolved. Germline V lookup: CDR1 MNHNS, CDR2 SASEGT. V lost 6 bases, J lost 2 bases, and 13 bases lay in between. This CDR3 has 14 residues. CDR3 sequence (DNA): TGTGCCAGCAGCGACGGTGGGCTACAAGAGACCCAGTACTTC. Residues: CASSDGGLQETQYF.

The rearrangement links TRBV30 to TRBJ1-1; D uncertain. V was shortened by 2 bases and J by 1 base, with 8 bases between the two germline ends. This CDR3 is built from 13 residues. Looked up from germline, CDR1 is GTSNPN and CDR2 is SVGIG (reference sequence). The CDR3 protein is CAWSMAGNTEAFF. The CDR3, as DNA: TGTGCCTGGAGTATGGCGGGGAACACTGAAGCTTTCTTT.

The chain joins TRBV10-3 to TRBJ2-3; the D is unclear. Germline lookup yields CDR1 ENHRY and CDR2 SYGVKD. There are 15 residues in the CDR3. V lost 2 bases and J lost 0, with 9 bases in between. The CDR3 bases are TGTGCCATCAGTGAGGGCACCCCTAGCACAGATACGCAGTATTTT. Its protein product is CAISEGTPSTDTQYF.

V is TRBV7-2 and J is TRBJ1-5; a possible D gene is TRBD1 (5 bases). Germline values: CDR1 SGHTA, CDR2 FQGNSA. This CDR3 has 15 residues. Trimming left V 5 bases short and J 0 bases short, with 11 bases between. DNA for the CDR3: TGTGCCAGCAGCCCCGGGGGAACTAGCAATCAGCCCCAGCATTTT. Translated, it gives CASSPGGTSNQPQHF.

This rearrangement joins TRBV21-1 to TRBJ1-5; TRBD1 is taken as the D call from the table, unchecked against the DNA. TRBV21-1 has pseudogene status. The length of the CDR3 is 17 residues. The CDR3 is CASLTGTGKNSNQPQHF. The CDR3 region has the DNA TGTGCCAGCCTTACCGGGACAGGGAAAAATAGCAATCAGCCCCAGCATTTT.

V and J are TRBV2 and TRBJ1-5; D call uncertain. CDR1 and CDR2 from the germline V gene are SNHLY and FYNNEI. V lost 3 bases, J lost 11 bases, and 11 bases lay in between. The CDR3 extends over 12 amino acids. The CDR3 DNA sequence: TGTGCCAGCAGTGATAGACGCTCGTCCCAGCATTTT. Encoded protein: CASSDRRSSQHF. The whole variable domain, remainder taken from reference TRBV2 and TRBJ1-5, is EPEVTQTPSHQVTQMGQEVILRCVPISNHLYFYWYRQILGQKVEFLVSFYNNEISEKSEIFDDQFSVERPDGSNFTLKIRSTKLEDSAMYFCASSDRRSSQHFGDGTRLSIL.